Sequencing of this T cell receptor beta chain was carried out in a study of Graves' ophthalmopathy and Graves' hyperthyroidism. The V and J ends lost 5 bases and 4 bases, in that order; junction bases with no gene match: 6. CDR1 and CDR2 (germline): SGHTA, FQGNSA. The CDR3 is made up of 14 amino acids. From RNA, the CDR3 regions of TCR beta chains were amplified and sequenced. Scientists carried out first-round RT-PCR using HTBI primers and then a second-round multiplex PCR. TCRdb re-analysed the multiplex PCR reads in MiXCR, keeping a single row per CDR3 protein. The repertoire has fewer than 650,000 distinct CDR3 sequences, approximately 21% of them found once; the top ten carry around 6.9%.

Sequencing used peripheral blood. The chain is built from TRBV7-2 and TRBJ2-5; TRBD1 matches at 8 bases. The TCR was taken from a woman younger than 30 with stable Graves' hyperthyroidism. Some clones in this sample may be carry-over from other donors' samples. The CDR3 sequence is CASSAGQGGETQYF. The CDR3 DNA reads as TGTGCCAGCAGCGCCGGACAGGGTGGAGAGACCCAGTACTTC. The whole variable domain, remainder taken from reference TRBV7-2 and TRBJ2-5, is GAGVSQSPSNKVTEKGKDVELRCDPISGHTALYWYRQSLGQGLEFLIYFQGNSAPDKSGLPSDRFSAERTGGSVSTLTIQRTQQEDSAVYLCASSAGQGGETQYFGPGTRLLVL.